This T cell receptor beta chain appears in the sequencing data of a study of blood T cell repertoires in COVID-19. Whole-study context: Samples came from the United States, Italy and Spain, spanning acute and convalescent COVID-19. PBMCs, B-cell-depleted T cells, or T cells were the source of the cDNA or gDNA that made up the material.

Assay: immunoSEQ multiplex PCR; the TCRdb copy retains only in-frame clones and omits some. Here the sample spans about 200,000 clones, approximately 85% being singletons. V gave up 4 bases and J gave up 4 bases; unmatched junction bases: 5. CDR1 LGHDT and CDR2 YNNKEL come from the germline V gene (reference sequence). The CDR3 covers 14 residues. The TCR originated in a man between 60 and 70 years old with acute or convalescent COVID-19. The chain links TRBV3-1 (or the pseudogene TRBV3-2) to TRBJ1-1, with 8 bases fitting TRBD1. The sample consisted of peripheral blood. CDR3 in amino acids: CASSLWDRPTEAFF. The CDR3 DNA sequence: TGTGCCAGCAGCCTTTGGGACAGGCCCACTGAAGCTTTCTTT.